Below, 26 T cell receptor beta chains from the same sample are listed, as sequenced in a study of blood T cell repertoires in COVID-19. The table came from immunoSEQ multiplex PCR; TCRdb's copy has only in-frame clones and leaves some out. Of about 300,000 clones listed, approximately 85% are singletons. The sample taken for sequencing was PBMCs or T cells enriched from blood (not recorded which). The receptors shown here come from a man younger than 40 who had recovered from COVID-19.

There are a few counts of this clone. This chain joins TRBV14 and TRBJ2-6; D is possibly TRBD1 (5 bases). CDR3 length equals 16 residues. The V end lost 1 base, the J end lost 4 bases, and 11 bases lay between the germline ends. CDR1 is SGHDN, CDR2 FVKESK, per germline. This chain's CDR3 is CASSQVQWTGANVLTF. CDR3 DNA: TGTGCCAGCAGCCAAGTCCAATGGACAGGGGCCAACGTCCTGACTTTC. The whole variable domain, remainder taken from reference TRBV14 and TRBJ2-6, is EAGVTQFPSHSVIEKGQTVTLRCDPISGHDNLYWYRRVMGKEIKFLLHFVKESKQDESGMPNNRFLAERTGGTYSTLKVQPAELEDSGVYFCASSQVQWTGANVLTFGAGSRLTVL.

This clone was detected a few times. The chain is built from TRBV27 and TRBJ2-1, with 8 bases aligning to TRBD1. Per the germline V gene, CDR1 is MNHEY and CDR2 is SMNVEV (reference sequence). CDR3 size: 15 residues. The junction had 9 bases not matched to a gene; V was cut back by 6 bases and J by 5 bases. Here the CDR3 reads CASRPRGRGDNEQFF. The CDR3 DNA sequence: TGTGCCAGCAGGCCCAGGGGGCGCGGGGACAATGAGCAGTTCTTC.

The V gene is TRBV3-1 (or the pseudogene TRBV3-2), the J gene TRBJ2-1; the match to TRBD2 covers 9 bases. Germline assignment: CDR1 LGHDT and CDR2 YNNKEL (reference sequence). Germline trimming cut 1 base from V and 9 bases from J; bases unmatched to any gene: 1. This CDR3 contains 13 residues. The CDR3 is CASSQGAGGEQFF. CDR3 nucleotide sequence: TGTGCCAGCAGCCAAGGAGCGGGGGGTGAGCAGTTCTTC.

V is TRBV5-1 and J is TRBJ1-2; TRBD1 agrees at 12 bases. The CDR3 consists of 19 residues. Germline values: CDR1 SGHRS, CDR2 YFSETQ. V was clipped by 4 bases and J by 4 bases; unmatched bases: 17. CDR3 sequence: CASSPSSGTGGAGIYGYTF. The CDR3 DNA follows: TGCGCCAGCAGCCCATCCTCCGGGACAGGGGGCGCGGGTATCTATGGCTACACCTTC.

The chain couples TRBV4-3 to TRBJ2-7; tentative D call: TRBD2 (5 bases). CDR3 length: 14 amino acids. V lost 7 bases and J lost 4, with 17 bases in between. Germline V gene data show CDR1 as LGHNA and CDR2 as YSLEER. The CDR3, as DNA: TGCGCCAGCAAACCGGAGAGGGATGCTTACGAGCAGTACTTC. It codes for CASKPERDAYEQYF.

This clone was seen only once. This sequence joins TRBV7-8 and TRBJ1-5; D call uncertain. The germline V gene has CDR1 SGHVS and CDR2 FQNEAQ. The CDR3 runs to 13 residues. V was clipped by 1 base and J by 9 bases, with 10 bases between them. CDR3 sequence (DNA): TGTGCCAGCAGCTTAGTGGGCCGGTGGCCCCAGCATTTT. This sequence encodes CASSLVGRWPQHF.

The chain employs TRBV3-1 (or the pseudogene TRBV3-2) and TRBJ1-2; perhaps TRBD1 as D (6 bases). V lost 1 base, J lost 8 bases, and 20 bases lay in between. The CDR3 is 16 residues long. In germline, CDR1 is LGHDT, CDR2 YNNKEL (reference sequence). CDR3 sequence (DNA): TGTGCCAGCAGCCAAGGAGTCAAACTGGACAGTCAGGGCTACACCTTC. It is translated as CASSQGVKLDSQGYTF.

The V and J genes are TRBV2 and TRBJ2-2, with 8 nucleotides matching TRBD1. V trimming: 6 bases; J trimming: 3 bases; junction bases outside the gene matches: 6. CDR3 size: 15 residues. Germline loops: CDR1 SNHLY, CDR2 FYNNEI. The CDR3 here is CASRKQGADTGELFF. As DNA, the CDR3 is TGTGCCAGCAGGAAGCAGGGGGCCGACACCGGGGAGCTGTTTTTT.

This chain connects TRBV2 to TRBJ1-2; TRBD1 matches 8 bases. With V trimmed by 10 bases and J by 4 bases, 11 bases remained unmatched. The germline CDR1 and CDR2 sequences are SNHLY and FYNNEI. The CDR3 runs 14 residues. The CDR3 here is CANRKTGVSYGYTF. The CDR3 DNA follows: TGTGCCAACCGAAAGACAGGGGTGAGCTATGGCTACACCTTC.

The chain combines TRBV19 with TRBJ1-2; no clear D. The CDR3 consists of 15 residues. Looked up from germline, CDR1 is LNHDA and CDR2 is SQIVND (reference sequence). V lost 5 bases, J lost 1 base, and 14 bases lay in between. The CDR3 here is CASSSPGRSNYGYTF. The CDR3 nucleotides read TGTGCCAGTAGTTCTCCAGGCCGTAGTAACTATGGCTACACCTTC.

This chain uses TRBV10-3 with TRBJ1-4, with D unresolved. V dropped 6 bases and J dropped 0 bases, with 11 bases sitting between them. Germline loops: CDR1 ENHRY, CDR2 SYGVKD. The CDR3 has 15 amino acids. The CDR3 DNA reads as TGTGCCATCAGGAGTCGGGAAACAACTAATGAAAAACTGTTTTTT. As protein: CAIRSRETTNEKLFF.

V gene TRBV7-9 combines with J gene TRBJ2-5; no clear D. CDR3 length: 13 amino acids. Germline assignment: CDR1 SEHNR and CDR2 FQNEAQ (reference sequence). The V and J ends lost 2 bases and 5 bases respectively, with 9 bases between them. Written as DNA, the CDR3 is TGTGCCAGCAGCTTACCAGGTCCGGAGACCCAGTACTTC. Amino acid sequence: CASSLPGPETQYF.

The chain joins TRBV16 to TRBJ1-1, with 7 nucleotides matching TRBD1. V dropped 4 bases and J dropped 6; count of bases not matched to a gene: 2. The CDR3 loop spans 12 amino acids. The germline CDR1 and CDR2 sequences are KGHSY and FQNENV. The CDR3 region is CASSPGQAEAFF. CDR3 bases: TGTGCCAGCAGCCCTGGACAGGCTGAAGCTTTCTTT.

The chain couples TRBV30 to TRBJ1-2; D possibly corresponds to TRBD1 (5 bases). The CDR3 spans 13 residues. The germline V and J ends were trimmed by 2 bases and 7 bases, with 14 bases remaining between them. Germline CDR1 is GTSNPN and CDR2 is SVGIG (reference sequence). This CDR3 reads CAWSLQGSRGYTF. The CDR3 bases are TGTGCCTGGAGTTTGCAGGGAAGTCGTGGCTACACCTTC.

V and J are TRBV19 and TRBJ1-2; D not certain. The CDR3 length is 13 residues. Germline CDR1 reads LNHDA; CDR2 reads SQIVND (reference sequence). The V and J ends lost 7 bases and 8 bases respectively, with 17 bases between them. The CDR3 DNA reads as TGTGCCAGTACCCCAACGACCCGAGGAGGCTACACCTTC. This encodes CASTPTTRGGYTF. The whole variable domain, remainder taken from reference TRBV19 and TRBJ1-2, is DGGITQSPKYLFRKEGQNVTLSCEQNLNHDAMYWYRQDPGQGLRLIYYSQIVNDFQKGDIAEGYSVSREKKESFPLTVTSAQKNPTAFYLCASTPTTRGGYTFGSGTRLTVV.

The chain employs TRBV5-1 and TRBJ2-1, with D possibly matching TRBD2 (6 bases). Trimming removed 3 bases at V and 0 bases at J, with 16 bases between. CDR3 length equals 17 residues. The germline CDR1 and CDR2 sequences are SGHRS and YFSETQ. CDR3 sequence reads: CASSSGSSVSSYNEQFF. The CDR3 DNA is TGCGCCAGCAGCTCGGGCTCTAGCGTAAGCTCCTACAATGAGCAGTTCTTC.

This chain joins TRBV5-5 and TRBJ2-5, with a tentative D call TRBD1 (6 bases). V lost 2 bases to trimming and J lost 5 bases, with 19 bases between them. Germline V CDR1 and CDR2: SGHKS, YYEKEE (reference sequence). CDR3 length: 16 residues. The CDR3 spells CASSFGGRGVPETQYF. The CDR3 nucleotides read TGTGCCAGCAGCTTTGGCGGCAGGGGAGTACCGGAGACCCAGTACTTC.

The chain recombines TRBV19 with TRBJ2-7, with a tentative D call TRBD1 (6 bases). The V gene's germline CDR1 is LNHDA and CDR2 SQIVND (reference sequence). The CDR3 covers 12 residues. Trimming cost V 5 bases and J 6 bases, with 11 bases left between them. DNA of the CDR3: TGTGCCAGTAGTCCGGGACAATCCGAGCAGTACTTC. Encoded protein: CASSPGQSEQYF. Complete variable domain (other parts from reference TRBV19 and TRBJ2-7): DGGITQSPKYLFRKEGQNVTLSCEQNLNHDAMYWYRQDPGQGLRLIYYSQIVNDFQKGDIAEGYSVSREKKESFPLTVTSAQKNPTAFYLCASSPGQSEQYFGPGTRLTVT.

V gene TRBV6-1 combines with J gene TRBJ1-1, with D perhaps matching TRBD1 (5 bases). Per germline, CDR1 MNHNS and CDR2 SASEGT. The CDR3 is made up of 14 amino acids. V was shortened by 2 bases and J by 3 bases, with 10 bases between the two germline ends. CDR3 in amino acids: CASSEPGGDTEAFF. CDR3 DNA: TGTGCCAGCAGTGAACCCGGGGGGGACACTGAAGCTTTCTTT.

Here the CDR3 DNA reads TGTGCCAGCAGGGGGCTAGACGCTGGGTCCGCAGATACGCAGTATTTT. It codes for CASRGLDAGSADTQYF. V gene TRBV2 combines with J gene TRBJ2-3, with D maybe TRBD1 (5 bases). The CDR3 spans 16 residues. Between the trimmed V and J ends, which lost 6 bases and 4 bases, there was a span of 20 bases. Per the germline V gene, CDR1 is SNHLY and CDR2 is FYNNEI.

The chain combines TRBV5-6 with TRBJ1-2; 7 bases agree with TRBD1. Per germline, CDR1 SGHDT and CDR2 YYEEEE. V gave up 7 bases and J gave up 7 bases; unmatched junction bases: 7. The CDR3 sequence is 12 residues long. The CDR3 region is CASGSGGSGYTF. The DNA for the CDR3 is TGTGCCAGCGGCTCAGGGGGTTCTGGCTACACCTTC.

The chain joins TRBV5-1 to TRBJ1-5; 11 bases match TRBD1. This CDR3 has 14 amino acids. In germline, CDR1 is SGHRS, CDR2 YFSETQ. V shed 3 bases, J shed 7 bases, and the junction held 3 bases outside the gene matches. In nucleotides, the CDR3 is TGCGCCAGCAGCTGGGGACAGGGGGAGCAGCCCCAGCATTTT. Protein product: CASSWGQGEQPQHF.

This clone has just one count. This chain uses TRBV7-8 with TRBJ2-2; TRBD1 aligns across 12 bases. Trimming at V came to 3 bases and at J to 0 bases, leaving 11 bases not matched to a gene. CDR1 is SGHVS, CDR2 FQNEAQ, per germline. The CDR3 consists of 20 residues. CDR3 DNA: TGTGCCAGCAGCTTTCTGACGGGACAGGGGGCACTTGCGAACACCGGGGAGCTGTTTTTT. Protein sequence: CASSFLTGQGALANTGELFF.

This chain joins TRBV19 and TRBJ1-2; D not resolved. CDR1 LNHDA and CDR2 SQIVND come from the germline V gene (reference sequence). The CDR3 is 11 residues long. Trimming removed 7 bases from V and 5 bases from J, with 8 bases in between. As DNA, the CDR3 is TGTGCCAGTAACGGGAGGTATGGCTACACCTTC. Residues: CASNGRYGYTF.

This chain joins TRBV5-1 and TRBJ1-1; D is undetermined. The germline V gene encodes CDR1 SGHRS and CDR2 YFSETQ. Trimming took 0 bases from V and 3 from J, leaving 3 bases between them. The length of the CDR3 is 12 residues. CDR3 coding DNA: TGCGCCAGCAGCTTGGGCGACACTGAAGCTTTCTTT. Amino acids: CASSLGDTEAFF.

This clone was detected a few times. The chain employs TRBV5-1 and TRBJ1-2; TRBD1 agrees at 8 bases. This CDR3 spans 14 amino acids. The germline V gene encodes CDR1 SGHRS and CDR2 YFSETQ. J lost 7 bases, V lost 4 bases, and 9 bases had no gene match. CDR3 in DNA: TGCGCCAGCAGCGCCGGACAGGGTAATGCTGGCTACACCTTC. This sequence encodes CASSAGQGNAGYTF.